This is a list of T cell receptor beta chains from one sample in a study of control samples from healthy donors and cancer patients. This table comes from immunoSEQ multiplex PCR, and its TCRdb copy is limited to in-frame clones, with some not included. The sample has approximately 140,000 clones, roughly nine tenths seen once. The sequencing sample was made of PBMCs. The receptors stem from a man aged 45 to 65 with head and neck cancer. Each CDR3 is given without its conserved first and last residue. A D gene is named only where the DNA matches it firmly.

v_call d_call cdr3_aa
TRBV12-3/TRBV12-4 - ASSFRGGDEQY
TRBV5-1 TRBD2 ASSFSGGTDTQY
TRBV27 - ASSFRRGGVSEQY
TRBV10-1 TRBD1 ASSDLGQGSKETQY
TRBV27 TRBD2 ASTRTSGSNEQF
TRBV7-6 TRBD1 ASSLMGQGARETQY
TRBV27 - ASSPPGYETQY
TRBV27 TRBD1 ASSFVFDRGGELF
TRBV5-1 TRBD1 ASSTGQYNEKLF
TRBV27 TRBD1 ASLPSTGTGAYEQY
TRBV7-9 - ASSLGGDSRGIFPYEQY
TRBV6-5 - ASSYSGGPSSYEQY
TRBV3-1/TRBV3-2 TRBD1 ASSPGQGAAYEQY
TRBV25-1 - ASSEFERGATQY
TRBV19 - ASSMGGSSYNEQF
TRBV2 - ASSEQGDNEKLF
TRBV18 TRBD2 ASSPNRLAGIQETQY
TRBV30 - AWGTNSYNEQF
TRBV5-4 TRBD2 ASSLVSNGRVKQF
TRBV12-5 - ASCPDNTDTQY
TRBV6-2/TRBV6-3 - ASSRDNNQPQH
TRBV7-2 - ASSLAGGANEQF
TRBV9 TRBD2 ASSVGASGIGTYNEQF
TRBV7-9 - AGGANNSPLH
TRBV12-3/TRBV12-4 - ASSLDGSYEQY
TRBV11-3 - ASSLGPNTEAF
TRBV10-2 - ASSDSSYEQY
TRBV2 - ASSPVGAVTYEQY
TRBV5-4 TRBD1 ASSLYGRGTEAF
TRBV4-2 - ASSPSRGASYEQY
TRBV12-5 - ASGLGNTEAF
TRBV2 TRBD1 ASSATGGSYNSPLH